A single T cell receptor beta chain is shown here with its context. This entry belongs to a study of cytotoxic CD8 clonotypes in ibrutinib-treated CLL. This CDR3 has 15 amino acids. Trimming took off 2 bases at V and 0 bases at J, with 11 bases between the two ends. Germline V CDR1 and CDR2: GTSNPN, SVGIG (reference sequence). TCRdb's table, derived via immunoSEQ multiplex PCR, lists solely in-frame clones and lacks some. The table lists hundreds of thousands of clones, 70% of them singletons. This clonotype was sampled from a human donor with chronic lymphocytic leukemia. The sample consisted of PBMCs, taken after 24 months of ibrutinib treatment. The chain joins TRBV30 to TRBJ1-5; D remains ambiguous. As DNA, the CDR3 is TGTGCCTGGAGTCCGGGGAGCTATAGCAATCAGCCCCAGCATTTT. It translates to CAWSPGSYSNQPQHF. The full variable domain, completed using reference TRBV30 and TRBJ1-5, is SQTIHQWPATLVQPVGSPLSLECTVEGTSNPNLYWYRQAAGRGLQLLFYSVGIGQISSEVPQNLSASRPQDRQFILSSKKLLLSDSGFYLCAWSPGSYSNQPQHFGDGTRLSIL.